The rows below give T cell receptor beta chains drawn from one sample of a study of cytomegalovirus exposure and HLA in healthy donors. Sequencing used immunoSEQ multiplex PCR; TCRdb keeps in-frame clones, though not all of them. Among about 90,000 clones listed, around two thirds were seen once. The specimen was PBMCs. These receptors were obtained from a man aged 25 to 40 in good health and CMV-seronegative. CDR3s include the opening cysteine and the closing phenylalanine or tryptophan. D genes are given only for firm matches. Only part of the rows carry a size: once, few, many, or a class if the clone is expanded.

clone_size | v_call | d_call | cdr3_aa
NA | TRBV9 | NA | CASSVAVGAYEQYF
NA | TRBV28 | NA | CASSLPVISNQPQHF
NA | TRBV6-4 | NA | CASSDSSGATDTQYF
once | TRBV2 | NA | CASSERGISNQPQHF
NA | TRBV11-2 | NA | CASRTEYNEQFF
NA | TRBV21-1 | NA | CASSKEVTSGGSYEQYF
once | TRBV19 | TRBD1 | CASSEVSTGSYEQYF
NA | TRBV5-1 | NA | CASSRGYQETQYF
NA | TRBV7-9 | TRBD2 | CASSLGQNSGVEDTQYF
NA | TRBV29-1 | NA | CSVERYTGELFF
NA | TRBV5-1 | TRBD2 | CASSRTSTAGGFNEQFF
NA | TRBV28 | TRBD1 | CASSSTGVHREQYF
NA | TRBV7-8 | NA | CASSPVSPGGEKLFF
once | TRBV10-3 | NA | CAISEFTENTEAFF
NA | TRBV7-8 | NA | CASSYSNRDGYTF
NA | TRBV6-5 | NA | CASSSSTRVWDEQYF
NA | TRBV18 | NA | CASSPPAGPHYNEQFF
NA | TRBV28 | TRBD2 | CASSLGGAQYF
few | TRBV6-5 | TRBD2 | CASCLAGRELFF
NA | TRBV6-6 | NA | CASSYLGRGSYNEQFF
NA | TRBV6-5 | NA | CASSYSETGHSPLHF
NA | TRBV20-1 | NA | CSAEGNTEAFF
NA | TRBV19 | TRBD1 | CASNRGQGYEQYF
NA | TRBV25-1 | NA | CASSEGRGQETQYF
NA | TRBV25-1 | TRBD2 | CASSEPSSGYSYEQYF
NA | TRBV6-1 | TRBD1 | CASRQGLNTEAFF
NA | TRBV11-3 | TRBD2 | CASSFSGRVTDTQYF
NA | TRBV6-5 | TRBD1 | CASTTGRDQPQHF
few | TRBV4-3 | TRBD1 | CASSQDPGTGEYNEQFF
NA | TRBV5-5 | NA | CASSLGQIMNTEAFF
NA | TRBV7-9 | NA | CSSSLAGPGYEQYF
few | TRBV9 | TRBD2 | CASSVTLAGYEQYF
NA | TRBV5-4 | TRBD1 | CASSWGKGAPPEQYF
NA | TRBV20-1 | NA | CSGRLETEAFF
NA | TRBV27 | NA | CASSYRGWRYEQYF
NA | TRBV4-3 | NA | CASSQAGLSGSYEQYF
NA | TRBV9 | TRBD1 | CASSVWGGDRDNEQFF
once | TRBV7-6 | NA | CASSPRAGPDTQYF
few | TRBV11-2 | NA | CASSSEQGMYGYTF
NA | TRBV10-3 | TRBD1 | CAISGQGTGANVLTF
NA | TRBV19 | NA | CASSPAGGYEQYF
NA | TRBV5-1 | NA | CASSLEVRDTEAFF
NA | TRBV10-2 | TRBD1 | CASRLGQGAVVNTEAFF
NA | TRBV7-9 | NA | CASSLAFQGLGHTGELFF
few | TRBV6-6 | TRBD1 | CASSRQGHTEAFF
NA | TRBV7-2 | TRBD1 | CASGQVPNTEAFF
NA | TRBV7-6 | NA | CASSLLEYVAYEQYF
NA | TRBV10-3 | TRBD2 | CAISESSGGRSNEQFF
NA | TRBV6-1 | NA | CASSEPVAGGADNSPLHF
NA | TRBV5-1 | TRBD2 | CASSLEAGRAGELFF
NA | TRBV7-2 | NA | CASSSRGDRSTDTQYF
NA | TRBV7-3 | NA | CASSWAGDLGEAFF
NA | TRBV6-5 | NA | CASSYSTGRTGSYTF